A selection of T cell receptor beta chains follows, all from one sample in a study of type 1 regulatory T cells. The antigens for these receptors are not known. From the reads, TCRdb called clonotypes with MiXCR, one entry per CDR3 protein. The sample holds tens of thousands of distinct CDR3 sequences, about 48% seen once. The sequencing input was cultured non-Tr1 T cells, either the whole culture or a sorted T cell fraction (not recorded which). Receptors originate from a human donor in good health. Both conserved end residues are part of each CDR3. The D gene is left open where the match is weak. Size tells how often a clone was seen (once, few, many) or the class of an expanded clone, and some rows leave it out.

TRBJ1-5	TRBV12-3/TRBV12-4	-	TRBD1	CASSGGTGRSNQPQHF	TGTGCCAGCAGCGGGGGGACAGGGCGAAGCAATCAGCCCCAGCATTTT
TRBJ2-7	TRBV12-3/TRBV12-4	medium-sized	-	CASRGERGKEQYF	TGTGCCAGCAGGGGGGAGAGGGGGAAAGAGCAGTACTTC
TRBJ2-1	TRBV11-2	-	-	CASSLARELNEQFF	TGTGCCAGCAGCTTAGCCCGGGAATTGAATGAGCAGTTCTTC
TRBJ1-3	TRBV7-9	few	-	CASSLDRALGSGNTIYF	TGTGCCAGCAGCTTAGACCGGGCCCTCGGATCTGGAAACACCATATATTTT
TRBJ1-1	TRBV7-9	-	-	CASSYSMGGEAFF	TGTGCCAGCAGCTATAGCATGGGAGGGGAAGCTTTCTTT
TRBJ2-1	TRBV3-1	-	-	CASSQRTSSHNEQFF	TGTGCCAGCAGCCAACGGACTTCTAGCCACAATGAGCAGTTCTTC
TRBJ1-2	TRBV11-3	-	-	CASSLEAGDYGYTF	TGTGCCAGCAGCTTAGAGGCCGGAGACTATGGCTACACCTTC
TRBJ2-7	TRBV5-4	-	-	CASSTRLNQRREQYF	TGTGCCAGCAGCACTCGACTGAACCAACGAAGGGAGCAGTACTTC
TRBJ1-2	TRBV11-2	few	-	CASSLIGFNYGYTF	TGTGCCAGCAGCTTAATAGGATTTAACTATGGCTACACCTTC
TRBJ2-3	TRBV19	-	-	CASSILAGRASGTDTQYF	TGTGCCAGTAGTATTCTGGCAGGGAGAGCTTCGGGCACAGATACGCAGTATTTT
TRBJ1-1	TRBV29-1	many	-	CSVLNTEAFF	TGCAGCGTCCTGAACACTGAAGCTTTCTTT
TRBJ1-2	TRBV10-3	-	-	CAISPPWREGSYGYTF	TGTGCCATATCCCCCCCCTGGAGGGAAGGGTCCTATGGCTACACCTTC